This TCR beta chain derives from a study of blood T cell repertoires in COVID-19. About the study: T cells, B-cell-depleted T cells, or PBMCs supplied cDNA or gDNA.

As processed by the authors: Estimation of nucleated cell counts relied on the amplification of reference gene primers. Clones were sequenced by immunoSEQ multiplex PCR, and TCRdb holds only the in-frame ones, with some missing. V, J and clone size are taken as reported in that table, and D and trimming were inferred from the DNA itself. The sample lists about 330,000 clones; 92% were seen once. CDR3 length equals 15 residues. Trimming removed 6 bases from V and 2 bases from J; junction bases left unmatched: 7. Germline V lookup: CDR1 MNHEY, CDR2 SMNVEV (reference sequence). Participants came from roughly 23 US areas, aged about 18 to 100 years. Recovered Cohort 3 donors showed two negative PCRs, clearance, or symptom resolution.

The gene calls are TRBV27 and TRBJ2-1; TRBD2 matches 7 bases. This clonotype was sampled from a woman aged 30 to 39 who had recovered from COVID-19. Specimen: PBMCs or T cells enriched from blood (not recorded which). The chain's CDR3 is CASSQLRGTYNEQFF. The CDR3 DNA is TGTGCCAGCAGCCAATTGCGGGGGACCTACAATGAGCAGTTCTTC.